Sequencing of this TCR beta chain was carried out in a study of lymphopenia after photon versus proton radiotherapy. Study results and limitations: Survival link was tested only in deceased patients; proton benefit remains a possibility. A bigger post-nadir fall in TCR diversity correlated inversely with survival time in deceased patients. Proton therapy kept repertoires fairly stable, unlike photons, which gained effector/memory cells. After the lymphocyte nadir, photon-treated repertoires showed oligoclonal expansion, especially of CD8+ Temra cells.

In regard to this clone: The antigen remains unidentified.

This CDR3 is built from 14 residues. The germline CDR1 and CDR2 sequences are SGHAT and FQNNGV. V shed 5 bases and J shed 4 bases, with 14 bases lying between them. The table came from immunoSEQ multiplex PCR; TCRdb's copy has only in-frame clones and leaves some out. This sample has about 65,000 clones; about nine tenths occur once, and the top ten carry more than 10%. This specimen consisted of peripheral blood, obtained from a patient treated with proton-based radiotherapy. The clonotype originates from a man at least 80 years old with esophageal cancer. The J gene is TRBJ2-5, the V gene TRBV11-2; D is perhaps TRBD2 (6 bases). DNA for the CDR3: TGTGCCAGCAGCCCCGGGGGTTTTTTAGAGACCCAGTACTTC. This sequence encodes CASSPGGFLETQYF.